Following are 4 T cell receptor beta chains from one sample sequenced in a study of cytomegalovirus exposure and HLA in healthy donors listed by TCRdb under 2017. Libraries were made using the immunoSEQ multiplex PCR assay. The multiplex PCR relied on a mix of 60 forward primers for TCR Vbeta segments and 13 reverse primers for TCR Jbeta segments. TCRdb took over this immuneACCESS table, retaining in-frame rearrangements with V and J assigned. Such tables are incomplete; in checked studies, under half of the missing clones stem from an unresolved V gene, and the remainder is unexplained. The sample table contains under 200,000 clones; only one count was recorded for 81% of them. The ten largest clones capture 1.3% of the sample. Input material: PBMCs. The receptors were gathered from a man aged 50 to 59 in good health and CMV-seropositive.

The chain links TRBV9 to TRBJ1-1, with TRBD1 matching over 11 bases. The V gene's germline CDR1 is SGDLS and CDR2 YYNGEE. This CDR3 has 15 amino acids. The junction had 2 bases not matched to a gene; V was cut back by 4 bases and J by 0 bases. CDR3 in DNA: TGTGCCAGCAGCAAGGACAGGGGGCTGAACACTGAAGCTTTCTTT. Residues: CASSKDRGLNTEAFF.

The V call is TRBV5-1, the J call TRBJ1-4, with 7 bases identical to TRBD1. With 0 bases clipped from V and 7 bases from J, the junction kept 3 bases outside the gene matches. CDR3 length: 14 residues. The germline V gene has CDR1 SGHRS and CDR2 YFSETQ. The CDR3: CASSLETGSEKLFF. In nucleotides, the CDR3 is TGCGCCAGCAGCTTGGAGACAGGGAGTGAAAAACTGTTTTTT.

This chain joins TRBV7-8 and TRBJ2-1; D is possibly TRBD1 (7 bases). CDR1 SGHVS and CDR2 FQNEAQ come from the germline V gene. V dropped 5 bases and J dropped 1 base, with 30 bases sitting between them. This CDR3 has 21 residues. CDR3 sequence: CASSPLLRRGPGGLSYNEQFF. CDR3 nucleotides: TGTGCCAGCAGCCCTCTCCTCAGGAGGGGCCCAGGGGGGCTGTCCTACAATGAGCAGTTCTTC. The full variable domain, rest sourced from reference TRBV7-8 and TRBJ2-1, is GAGVSQSPRYKVAKRGQDVALRCDPISGHVSLFWYQQALGQGPEFLTYFQNEAQLDKSGLPSDRFFAERPEGSVSTLKIQRTQQEDSAVYLCASSPLLRRGPGGLSYNEQFFGPGTRLTVL.

This clone appeared once. This chain uses TRBV6-1 with TRBJ1-6; no definite D call. Germline assignment: CDR1 MNHNS and CDR2 SASEGT. Trimming took off 10 bases at V and 4 bases at J, with 11 bases between the two ends. CDR3 size: 13 residues. Here the CDR3 DNA reads TGTGCCACCGGTGCATTTTATAATTCACCCCTCCACTTT. This translates into CATGAFYNSPLHF.